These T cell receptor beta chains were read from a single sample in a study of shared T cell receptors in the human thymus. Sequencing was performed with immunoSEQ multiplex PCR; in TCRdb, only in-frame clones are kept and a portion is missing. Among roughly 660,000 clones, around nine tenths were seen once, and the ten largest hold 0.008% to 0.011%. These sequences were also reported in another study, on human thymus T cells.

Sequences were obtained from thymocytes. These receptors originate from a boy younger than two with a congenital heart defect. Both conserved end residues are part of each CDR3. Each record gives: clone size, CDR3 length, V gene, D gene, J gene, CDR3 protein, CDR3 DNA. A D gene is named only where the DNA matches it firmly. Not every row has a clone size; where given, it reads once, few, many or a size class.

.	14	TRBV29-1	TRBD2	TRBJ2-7	CSAVLISGGYEQYF	TGCAGTGCTGTCCTAATAAGCGGGGGCTACGAGCAGTACTTC
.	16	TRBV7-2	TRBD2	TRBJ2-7	CASSPGAPGLAGEQYF	TGTGCCAGCAGCCCCGGGGCCCCGGGACTAGCGGGGGAGCAGTACTTC
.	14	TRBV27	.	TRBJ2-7	CASSLGASQGEQYF	TGTGCCAGCAGTTTAGGCGCCAGTCAGGGGGAGCAGTACTTC
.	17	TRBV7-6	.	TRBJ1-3	CASSPDVVGLTGNTIYF	TGTGCCAGCAGCCCCGACGTCGTGGGACTGACTGGAAACACCATATATTTT
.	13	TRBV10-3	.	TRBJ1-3	CAISGRSGNTIYF	TGTGCCATCAGTGGACGGAGTGGAAACACCATATATTTT
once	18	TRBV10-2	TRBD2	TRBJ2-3	CASSGRGLAGGGADTQYF	TGCGCCAGCAGTGGAAGGGGACTAGCGGGAGGAGGGGCAGATACGCAGTATTTT
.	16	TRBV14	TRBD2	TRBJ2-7	CASSHSLAGVTSEQYF	TGTGCCAGCAGCCACTCTCTAGCGGGAGTCACCAGCGAGCAGTACTTC
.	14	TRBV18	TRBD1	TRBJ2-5	CASSPGTDQETQYF	TGTGCCAGCTCACCTGGGACAGACCAAGAGACCCAGTACTTC
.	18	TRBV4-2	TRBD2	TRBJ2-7	CASSLVGLAGGAAYEQYF	TGTGCCAGCAGCCTCGTAGGACTAGCGGGAGGCGCAGCCTACGAGCAGTACTTC
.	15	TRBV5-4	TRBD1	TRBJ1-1	CASSITRGLNTEAFF	TGTGCCAGCAGCATTACCAGGGGGTTGAACACTGAAGCTTTCTTT
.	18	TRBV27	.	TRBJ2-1	CASNHRDRENWTSREQFF	TGTGCCAGCAATCACCGGGACAGGGAAAATTGGACTAGCAGGGAGCAGTTCTTC
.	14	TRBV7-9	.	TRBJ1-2	CASSPQGGGYGYTF	TGTGCCAGCAGCCCCCAGGGAGGGGGCTATGGCTACACCTTC
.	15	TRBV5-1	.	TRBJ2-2	CASSSPTGRTGELFF	TGCGCCAGCAGCTCCCCGACAGGACGCACCGGGGAGCTGTTTTTT
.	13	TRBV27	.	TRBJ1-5	CASRGGPGQPQHF	TGTGCCAGCAGGGGGGGGCCGGGGCAGCCCCAGCATTTT
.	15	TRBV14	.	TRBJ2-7	CASSQEGGAGNEQYF	TGTGCCAGCAGCCAAGAGGGGGGGGCCGGGAACGAGCAGTACTTC
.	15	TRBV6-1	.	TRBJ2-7	CATEHSGGGPYEQYF	TGTGCCACCGAGCATAGCGGAGGAGGGCCCTACGAGCAGTACTTC
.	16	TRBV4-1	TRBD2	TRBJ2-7	CASSQAIAGETYEQYF	TGCGCCAGCAGCCAAGCCATAGCGGGGGAGACCTACGAGCAGTACTTC
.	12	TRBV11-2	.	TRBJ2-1	CASARAYNEQFF	TGTGCCAGCGCACGGGCCTACAATGAGCAGTTCTTC
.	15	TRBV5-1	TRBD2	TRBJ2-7	CASSPGLACSYEQYF	TGCGCCAGCAGCCCGGGACTAGCCTGCTCCTACGAGCAGTACTTC
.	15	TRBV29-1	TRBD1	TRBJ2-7	CSAEEGTGSRDEQYF	TGCAGCGCTGAGGAGGGGACAGGGTCTCGGGACGAGCAGTACTTC
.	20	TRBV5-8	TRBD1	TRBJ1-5	CASSLAAGQPGAYSNQPQHF	TGTGCCAGCAGCTTGGCCGCGGGACAGCCCGGGGCCTATAGCAATCAGCCCCAGCATTTT
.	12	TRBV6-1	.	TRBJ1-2	CATKGEYYGYTF	TGTGCCACCAAAGGGGAATACTATGGCTACACCTTC
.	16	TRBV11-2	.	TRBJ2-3	CASSLAASFHTDTQYF	TGTGCCAGCAGCTTGGCGGCTAGCTTCCACACAGATACGCAGTATTTT
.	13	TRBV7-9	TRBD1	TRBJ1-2	CALRDRAGYGYTF	TGTGCACTACGGGACAGGGCGGGCTATGGCTACACCTTC
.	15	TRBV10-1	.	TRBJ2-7	CASSERGLSSYEQYF	TGCGCCAGCAGTGAACGCGGGCTTAGCTCCTACGAGCAGTACTTC
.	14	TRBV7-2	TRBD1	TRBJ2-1	CASSLGQLYNEQFF	TGTGCCAGCAGCTTGGGACAGTTGTACAATGAGCAGTTCTTC
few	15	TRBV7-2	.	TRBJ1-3	CASSLPLLSGNTIYF	TGTGCCAGCAGCTTACCCCTCCTCTCTGGAAACACCATATATTTT
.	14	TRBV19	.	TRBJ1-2	CASSSQRFTHGYTF	TGTGCCAGTAGTAGCCAACGGTTTACCCATGGCTACACCTTC
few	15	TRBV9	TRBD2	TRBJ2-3	CASSVGRLATDTQYF	TGTGCCAGCAGCGTGGGGAGACTAGCCACAGATACGCAGTATTTT
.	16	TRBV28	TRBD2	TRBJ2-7	CASSGASGRPPYEQYF	TGTGCCAGCAGTGGGGCTAGCGGGAGACCCCCCTACGAGCAGTACTTC
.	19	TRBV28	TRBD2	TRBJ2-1	CASSFRGGSQRGTYNEQFF	TGTGCCAGCAGTTTTCGAGGCGGGAGCCAACGGGGAACCTACAATGAGCAGTTCTTC
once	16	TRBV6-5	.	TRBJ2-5	CASSYVPMGPQETQYF	TGTGCCAGCAGTTACGTCCCGATGGGCCCACAAGAGACCCAGTACTTC
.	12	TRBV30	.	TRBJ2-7	CAWSLYLEEQYF	TGTGCCTGGAGCCTTTACCTAGAGGAGCAGTACTTC
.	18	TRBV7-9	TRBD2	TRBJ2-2	CASRDTGTSGRKTGELFF	TGTGCCAGCAGGGATACCGGGACTAGCGGGAGAAAAACCGGGGAGCTGTTTTTT
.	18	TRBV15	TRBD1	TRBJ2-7	CATSLSPRQGVGSYEQYF	TGTGCCACCAGCCTCTCACCCCGACAGGGAGTGGGTTCCTACGAGCAGTACTTC
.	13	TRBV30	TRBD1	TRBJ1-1	CAWSLDRGTEAFF	TGTGCCTGGAGTCTGGACAGGGGCACTGAAGCTTTCTTT
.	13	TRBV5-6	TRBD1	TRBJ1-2	CASSLNRGDGYTF	TGTGCCAGCAGCTTGAACAGGGGTGACGGCTACACCTTC
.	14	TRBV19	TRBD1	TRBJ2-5	CASLPRTGQGTQYF	TGTGCCAGCCTCCCCCGGACAGGTCAAGGGACCCAGTACTTC
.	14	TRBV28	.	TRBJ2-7	CASSSGHLSYEQYF	TGTGCCAGCAGTTCGGGACACCTATCCTACGAGCAGTACTTC
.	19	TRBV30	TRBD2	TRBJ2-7	CAWSLLPPSGTLPGDEQYF	TGTGCCTGGTCACTCCTGCCCCCTAGCGGGACCCTCCCGGGGGACGAGCAGTACTTC
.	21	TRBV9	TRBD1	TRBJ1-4	CASSVVLERGDRGRANEKLFF	TGTGCCAGCAGCGTAGTCCTGGAGAGGGGTGACAGGGGGCGGGCTAATGAAAAACTGTTTTTT
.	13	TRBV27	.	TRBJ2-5	CASSLRTGETQYF	TGTGCCAGCAGTTTAAGGACGGGGGAGACCCAGTACTTC
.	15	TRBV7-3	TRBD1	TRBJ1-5	CASSSRGCSNQPQHF	TGTGCCAGCAGCAGCAGGGGGTGTAGCAATCAGCCCCAGCATTTT
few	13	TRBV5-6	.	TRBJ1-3	CASSSRRGNTIYF	TGTGCCAGCAGCTCCCGGAGGGGAAACACCATATATTTT
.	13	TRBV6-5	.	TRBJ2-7	CASSPSPTDEQYF	TGTGCCAGCAGTCCCTCCCCTACGGACGAGCAGTACTTC
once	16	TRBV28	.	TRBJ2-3	CASRKDRTSMTDTQYF	TGTGCCAGCAGAAAGGACCGTACTAGTATGACAGATACGCAGTATTTT
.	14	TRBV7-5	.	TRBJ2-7	CVRSCPLADYEQYF	TGTGTCAGAAGCTGCCCACTAGCGGACTACGAGCAGTACTTC
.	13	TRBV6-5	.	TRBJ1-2	CASWARSSDGYTF	TGTGCCAGTTGGGCCCGATCCTCGGATGGCTACACCTTC